This TCR beta chain was sequenced in a study of human versus mouse CDR3 diversity and MHC coevolution. Cells were CD45RO-negative CD62L-positive naive CD4 T cells sorted from PBMCs. The assay was immunoSEQ multiplex PCR, and TCRdb's table has in-frame clones only and misses some. Of 60,000 or so clones listed, 85% to 95% are singletons. As regards this clone: Its specificity is unknown.

Study conclusions and caveats: Compared with mice, human CDR3s carried more deletions and insertions on average. Roughly 1.5 million TCR beta clonotypes were estimated for humans, the largest repertoire.

The TCR originated in a person aged 55 to 75 in good health. Source material: naive CD4+ T cells from blood. Subset given: CD45RO-negative CD62L-positive naive CD4 T cells.

CDR3 coding DNA: TGTGCCAGCAGCTTGGACAGCCTTGGCGGGGAGCTGTTTTTT. Protein product: CASSLDSLGGELFF. The chain uses TRBV11-3 and TRBJ2-2; the D gene is possibly TRBD1 (6 bases). CDR3 length equals 14 residues. Germline CDR1 reads SGHNT; CDR2 reads YENEEA. Trimming shortened V by 3 bases and J by 7 bases, and 12 bases separated the two germline ends.